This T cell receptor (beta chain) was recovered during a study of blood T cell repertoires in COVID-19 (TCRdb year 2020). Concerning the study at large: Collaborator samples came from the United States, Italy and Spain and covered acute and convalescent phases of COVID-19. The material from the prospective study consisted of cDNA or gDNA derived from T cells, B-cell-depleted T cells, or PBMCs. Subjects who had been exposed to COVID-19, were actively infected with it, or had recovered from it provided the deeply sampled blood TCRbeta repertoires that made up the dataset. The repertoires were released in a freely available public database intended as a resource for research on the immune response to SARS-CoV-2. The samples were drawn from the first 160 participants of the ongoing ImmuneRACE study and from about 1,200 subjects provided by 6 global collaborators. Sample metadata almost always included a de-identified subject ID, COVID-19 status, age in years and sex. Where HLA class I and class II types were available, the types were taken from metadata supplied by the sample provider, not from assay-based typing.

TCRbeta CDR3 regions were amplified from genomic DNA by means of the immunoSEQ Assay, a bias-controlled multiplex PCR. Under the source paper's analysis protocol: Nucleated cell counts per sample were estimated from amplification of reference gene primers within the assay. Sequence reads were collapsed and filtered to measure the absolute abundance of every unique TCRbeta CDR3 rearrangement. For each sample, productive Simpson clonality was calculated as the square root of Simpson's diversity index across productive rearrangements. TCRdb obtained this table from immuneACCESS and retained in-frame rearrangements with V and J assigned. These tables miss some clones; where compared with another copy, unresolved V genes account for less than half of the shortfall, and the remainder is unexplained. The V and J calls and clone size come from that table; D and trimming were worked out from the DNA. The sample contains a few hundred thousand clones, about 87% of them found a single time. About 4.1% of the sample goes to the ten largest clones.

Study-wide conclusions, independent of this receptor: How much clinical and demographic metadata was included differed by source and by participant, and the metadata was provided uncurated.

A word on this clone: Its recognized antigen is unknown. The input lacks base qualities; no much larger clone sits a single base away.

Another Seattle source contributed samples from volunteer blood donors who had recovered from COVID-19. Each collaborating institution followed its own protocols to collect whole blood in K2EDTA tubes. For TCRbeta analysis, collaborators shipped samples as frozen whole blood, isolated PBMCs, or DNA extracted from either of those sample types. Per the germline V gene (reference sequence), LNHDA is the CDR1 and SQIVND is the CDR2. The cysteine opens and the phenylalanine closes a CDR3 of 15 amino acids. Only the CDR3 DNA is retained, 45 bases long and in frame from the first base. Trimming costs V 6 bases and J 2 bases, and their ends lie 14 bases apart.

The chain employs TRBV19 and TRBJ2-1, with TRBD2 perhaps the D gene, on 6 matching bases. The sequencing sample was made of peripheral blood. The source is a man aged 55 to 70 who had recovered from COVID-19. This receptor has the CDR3 CASRSAGRTYNEQFF. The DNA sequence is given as TGTGCCAGTAGATCGGCGGGAAGGACCTACAATGAGCAGTTCTTC.